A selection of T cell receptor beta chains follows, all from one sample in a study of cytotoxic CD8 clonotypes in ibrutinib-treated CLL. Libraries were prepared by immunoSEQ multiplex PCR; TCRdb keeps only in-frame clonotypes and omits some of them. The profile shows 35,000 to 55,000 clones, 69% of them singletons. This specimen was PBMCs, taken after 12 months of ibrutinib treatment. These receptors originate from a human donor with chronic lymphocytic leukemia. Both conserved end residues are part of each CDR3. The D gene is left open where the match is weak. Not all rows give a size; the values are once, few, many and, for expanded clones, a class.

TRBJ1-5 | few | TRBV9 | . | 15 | CASSQEGWSNQPQHF
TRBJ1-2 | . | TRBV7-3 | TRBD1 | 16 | CASSRGGQDRHYGYTF
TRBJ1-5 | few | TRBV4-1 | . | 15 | CASSQGAVSNQPQHF
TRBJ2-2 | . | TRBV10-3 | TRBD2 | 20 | CAIQRNVPGLAGGRTGELFF
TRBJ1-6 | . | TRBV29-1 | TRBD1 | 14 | CSVQQGAGNSPLHF
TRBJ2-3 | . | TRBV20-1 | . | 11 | CSANGGVTQYF
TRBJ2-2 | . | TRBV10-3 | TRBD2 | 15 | CAISDQAGTPGELFF
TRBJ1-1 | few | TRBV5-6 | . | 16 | CASSLEAQGGNTEAFF
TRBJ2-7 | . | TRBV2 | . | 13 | CASRYSDYYEQYF
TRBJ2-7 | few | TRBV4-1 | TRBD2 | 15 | CASSQGTSGGNGQYF
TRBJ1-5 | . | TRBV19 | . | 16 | CASSIGTGRSNQPQHF
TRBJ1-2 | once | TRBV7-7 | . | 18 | CASSLPRASRSLIYGYTF
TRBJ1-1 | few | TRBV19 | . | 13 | CASREGLNTEAFF
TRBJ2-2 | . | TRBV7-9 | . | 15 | CASSFLDGAPGELFF
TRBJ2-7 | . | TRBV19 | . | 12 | CASIPDPYEQYF
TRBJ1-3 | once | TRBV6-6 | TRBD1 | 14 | CASSYRDRADTIYF
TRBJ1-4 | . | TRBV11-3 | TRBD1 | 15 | CASSLVAGTGRKTVF
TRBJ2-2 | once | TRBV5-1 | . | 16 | CASSPAQPTNTGELFF
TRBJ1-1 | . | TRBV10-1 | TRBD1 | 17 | CASSAVSGQGMGTEAFF
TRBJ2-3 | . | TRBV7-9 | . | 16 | CASSALRGGGPDTQYF
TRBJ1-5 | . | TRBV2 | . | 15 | CASSEMGPGNQPQHF
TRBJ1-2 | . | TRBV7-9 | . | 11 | CASSFSDGYTF
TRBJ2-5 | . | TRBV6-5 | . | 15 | CASSLGTANRETQYF
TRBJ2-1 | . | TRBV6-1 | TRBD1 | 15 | CASSEGGQAYNEQFF
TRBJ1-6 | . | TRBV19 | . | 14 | CASRARMLGSPLHF
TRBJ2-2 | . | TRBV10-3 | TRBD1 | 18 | CAISKTGGGPSNTGELFF
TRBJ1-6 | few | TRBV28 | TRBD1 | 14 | CASSRRGGNSPLHF
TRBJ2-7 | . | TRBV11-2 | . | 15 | CASSPTPGSGDEQYF